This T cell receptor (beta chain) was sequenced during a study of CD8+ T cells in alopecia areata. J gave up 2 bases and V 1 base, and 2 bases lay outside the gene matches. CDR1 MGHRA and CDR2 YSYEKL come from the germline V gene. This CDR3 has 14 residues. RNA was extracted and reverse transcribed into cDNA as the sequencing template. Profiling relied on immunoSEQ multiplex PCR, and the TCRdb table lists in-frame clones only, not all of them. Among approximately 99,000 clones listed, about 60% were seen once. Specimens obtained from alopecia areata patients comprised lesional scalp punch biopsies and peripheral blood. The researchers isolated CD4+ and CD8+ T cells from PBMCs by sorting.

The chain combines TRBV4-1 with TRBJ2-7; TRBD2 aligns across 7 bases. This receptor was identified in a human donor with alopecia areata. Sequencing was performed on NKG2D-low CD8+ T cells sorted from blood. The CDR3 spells CASSQGGGTYEQYF. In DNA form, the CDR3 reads TGCGCCAGCAGCCAAGGCGGGGGTACCTACGAGCAGTACTTC.